This is a list of T cell receptor beta chains from one sample in a study of cytomegalovirus exposure and HLA in healthy donors. Method: immunoSEQ multiplex PCR; TCRdb's copy keeps in-frame clones and lacks some. The sample has about 170,000 clones, less than 85% seen once. The sample taken for sequencing was PBMCs. These receptor sequences come from a male donor in good health and CMV-seronegative. CDR3s include the opening cysteine and the closing phenylalanine or tryptophan. Fields, in order: D gene, V gene, J gene, CDR3 protein. The D gene is left open where the match is weak.

d_call: NA
v_call: TRBV28
j_call: TRBJ2-7
cdr3_aa: CASSPPFGGKVYEQYF

d_call: TRBD1
v_call: TRBV7-9
j_call: TRBJ1-1
cdr3_aa: CASSQPGTGEAFF

d_call: NA
v_call: TRBV7-9
j_call: TRBJ1-4
cdr3_aa: CASSPTGNEKLFF

d_call: NA
v_call: TRBV6-1
j_call: TRBJ2-7
cdr3_aa: CASRQGSYEQYF

d_call: NA
v_call: TRBV15
j_call: TRBJ2-5
cdr3_aa: CATSTRLSPSTLETQYF

d_call: NA
v_call: TRBV6-4
j_call: TRBJ1-6
cdr3_aa: CASSPTGINSPLHF

d_call: NA
v_call: TRBV5-5
j_call: TRBJ1-2
cdr3_aa: CASSPGGYTF

d_call: TRBD1
v_call: TRBV6-1
j_call: TRBJ1-5
cdr3_aa: CASSGDRATQPQHF

d_call: NA
v_call: TRBV9
j_call: TRBJ2-5
cdr3_aa: CASSVVDGGPQETQYF

d_call: NA
v_call: TRBV28
j_call: TRBJ1-2
cdr3_aa: CASTTGSYGYTF

d_call: NA
v_call: TRBV19
j_call: TRBJ1-2
cdr3_aa: CASSDRNRDYGYTF